This TCR beta chain was sequenced for a study of beta chain features in type 1 diabetes. cDNA synthesis used the whole RNA isolate, giving expressed TCRB sequences. TCRdb's copy holds only in-frame clones and misses some; the assay was immunoSEQ multiplex PCR. The repertoire holds some 900,000 clones, with about a sixth as singletons. Purities in excess of 95% were seen in all sorted populations. Worth noting for this clone: Other DNA sequences in the same sample also yield this CDR3.

Trimming cost V 5 bases and J 6 bases; bases outside gene matches: 4. The CDR3 loop spans 13 amino acids. Germline assignment: CDR1 SGHAT and CDR2 FQNNGV. The sample taken for sequencing was naive CD4+ T cells from blood. This clonotype originated in a woman under 30 in good health. The chain joins TRBV11-2 to TRBJ2-1, with 7 nucleotides matching TRBD1. CDR3 loop: CASSLAGGNEQFF. The CDR3 region has the DNA TGTGCCAGCAGCCTAGCAGGGGGCAATGAGCAGTTCTTC.